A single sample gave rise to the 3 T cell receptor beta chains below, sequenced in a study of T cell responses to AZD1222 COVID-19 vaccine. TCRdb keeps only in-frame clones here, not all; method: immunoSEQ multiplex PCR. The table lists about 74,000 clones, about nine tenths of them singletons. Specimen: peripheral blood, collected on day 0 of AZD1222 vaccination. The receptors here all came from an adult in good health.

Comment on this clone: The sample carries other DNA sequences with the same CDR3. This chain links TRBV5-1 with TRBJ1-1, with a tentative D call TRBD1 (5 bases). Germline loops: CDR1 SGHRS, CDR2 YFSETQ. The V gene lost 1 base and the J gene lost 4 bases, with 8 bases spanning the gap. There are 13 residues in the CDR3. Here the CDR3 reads CASSLRGGTEAFF. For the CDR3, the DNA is TGCGCCAGCAGCTTGAGGGGCGGCACTGAAGCTTTCTTT.

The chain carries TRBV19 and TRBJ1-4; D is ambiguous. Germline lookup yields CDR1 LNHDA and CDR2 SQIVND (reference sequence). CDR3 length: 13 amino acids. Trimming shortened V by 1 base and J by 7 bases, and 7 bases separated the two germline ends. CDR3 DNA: TGTGCCAGTAGTATAGTGACCTTTGAAAAACTGTTTTTT. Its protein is CASSIVTFEKLFF.

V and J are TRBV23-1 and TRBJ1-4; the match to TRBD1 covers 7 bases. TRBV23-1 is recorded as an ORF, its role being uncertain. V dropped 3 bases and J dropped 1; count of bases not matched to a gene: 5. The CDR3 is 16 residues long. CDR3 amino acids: CASSQETGRTNEKLFF. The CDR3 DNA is TGCGCCAGCAGTCAGGAGACAGGGCGAACTAATGAAAAACTGTTTTTT.